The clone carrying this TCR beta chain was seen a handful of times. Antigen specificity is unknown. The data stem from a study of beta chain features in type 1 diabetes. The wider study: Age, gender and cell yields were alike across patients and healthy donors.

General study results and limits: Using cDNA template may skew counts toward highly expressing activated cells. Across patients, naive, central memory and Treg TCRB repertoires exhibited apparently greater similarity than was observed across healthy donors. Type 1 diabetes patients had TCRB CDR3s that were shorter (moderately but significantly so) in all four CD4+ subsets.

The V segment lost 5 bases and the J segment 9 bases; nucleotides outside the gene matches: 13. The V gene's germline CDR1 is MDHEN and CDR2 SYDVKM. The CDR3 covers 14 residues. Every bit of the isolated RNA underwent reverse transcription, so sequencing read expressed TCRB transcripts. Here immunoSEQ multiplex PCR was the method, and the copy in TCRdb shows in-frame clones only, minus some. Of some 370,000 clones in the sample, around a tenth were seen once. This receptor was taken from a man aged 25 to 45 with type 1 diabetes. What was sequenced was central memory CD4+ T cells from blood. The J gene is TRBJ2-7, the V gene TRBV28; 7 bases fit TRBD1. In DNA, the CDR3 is TGTGCCAGCAGTGCCGGGACAGAAAGTAGTGGGCAGTACTTC. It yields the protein CASSAGTESSGQYF.